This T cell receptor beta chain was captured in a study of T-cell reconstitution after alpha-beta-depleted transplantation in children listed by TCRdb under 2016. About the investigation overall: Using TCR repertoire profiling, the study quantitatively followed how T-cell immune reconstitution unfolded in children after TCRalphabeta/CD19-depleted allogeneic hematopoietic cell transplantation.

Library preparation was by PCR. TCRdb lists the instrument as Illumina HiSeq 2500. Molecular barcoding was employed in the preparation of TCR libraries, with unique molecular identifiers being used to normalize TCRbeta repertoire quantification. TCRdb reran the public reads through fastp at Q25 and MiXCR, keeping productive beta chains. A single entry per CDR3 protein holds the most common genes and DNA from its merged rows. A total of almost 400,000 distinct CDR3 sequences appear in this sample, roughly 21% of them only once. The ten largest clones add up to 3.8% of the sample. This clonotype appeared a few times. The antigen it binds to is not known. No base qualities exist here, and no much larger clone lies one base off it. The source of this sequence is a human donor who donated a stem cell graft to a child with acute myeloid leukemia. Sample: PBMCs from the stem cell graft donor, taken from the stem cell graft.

The DNA reads TGCGCCAGCAGCTTAGGACAGGGGATTTATGAGCAGTTCTTC. It is translated as CASSLGQGIYEQFF. The chain was built from TRBV5-1 and TRBJ2-1; 9 bases in the middle match TRBD1. CDR1 and CDR2 are read off the germline V gene as SGHRS and YFSETQ. V is cut back by 2 bases and J by 8 bases, with 5 bases in the junction unmatched. Spanning cysteine to phenylalanine, the CDR3 consists of 14 amino acids. Just CDR3 DNA is preserved here, 42 bases in frame from base 1.